What follows are 16 T cell receptor beta chains derived from one specimen sequenced in a study of cytomegalovirus exposure and HLA in healthy donors. The PCR had 60 Vbeta and 13 Jbeta primers. The table came from immunoSEQ multiplex PCR; TCRdb's copy has only in-frame clones and leaves some out. The sample gives 99,000 or so clones, nearly 15% of which show up once; around 0.83% is in the top ten. The source material was PBMCs. The source of these receptors is a female donor in good health and CMV-seronegative.

This chain connects TRBV28 to TRBJ1-2; no clear D. V lost 3 bases, J lost 2 bases, and 13 bases lay in between. Germline V gives CDR1 MDHEN, CDR2 SYDVKM. This CDR3 spans 15 amino acids. The CDR3, as DNA: TGTGCCAGCAGTTTTTTGGTCGGGGAAAACTATGGCTACACCTTC. Translated, it gives CASSFLVGENYGYTF.

The chain is built from TRBV12-5 and TRBJ1-5, with D possibly being TRBD1 (6 bases). Per the germline V gene, CDR1 is LGHNT and CDR2 is FRNRAP. V gave up 0 bases and J gave up 7 bases, with 19 bases separating them. The CDR3 is 17 amino acids. The chain's CDR3 is CASGLVPRTVDWQPQHF. Written as DNA, the CDR3 is TGTGCTAGTGGTTTGGTCCCAAGGACAGTTGATTGGCAGCCCCAGCATTTT.

V and J are TRBV30 and TRBJ2-7; 7 positions agree with TRBD2. The CDR3 consists of 20 residues. The J segment lost 0 bases and the V segment lost 2 bases, leaving 22 bases of the junction unmatched. CDR1 and CDR2 from the germline V gene are GTSNPN and SVGIG (reference sequence). CDR3 sequence (DNA): TGTGCCTGGAGTCGAGGTAGTCCAAGGGTAGGAGCGGGACTCTCCTACGAGCAGTACTTC. Translation gives CAWSRGSPRVGAGLSYEQYF.

This clone turned up a few times. This rearrangement joins TRBV7-9 to TRBJ1-6; TRBD1 agrees at 10 bases. The V gene's germline CDR1 is SEHNR and CDR2 FQNEAQ (reference sequence). The V and J ends lost 1 base and 8 bases, in that order; junction bases with no gene match: 5. CDR3 length equals 16 residues. CDR3 nucleotide sequence: TGTGCCAGCAGCTTAGAACGGACAGGGGGTTATTCACCCCTCCACTTT. Protein: CASSLERTGGYSPLHF.

This chain joins TRBV29-1 and TRBJ2-7; 9 nucleotides line up with TRBD1. With 6 bases clipped from V and 0 bases from J, the junction kept 12 bases outside the gene matches. From germline, CDR1 is SQVTM and CDR2 ANQGSEA. The CDR3 spans 16 residues. The CDR3: CSVVNPGQGLSYEQYF. As DNA, the CDR3 is TGCAGCGTCGTGAATCCGGGACAGGGTCTCTCCTACGAGCAGTACTTC.

The chain recombines TRBV18 with TRBJ2-1; 9 positions match TRBD1. The CDR3 spans 16 residues. Germline CDR1 and CDR2: KGHSH and LQKENI. The V gene end was trimmed by 3 bases and the J gene end by 9 bases; junction bases not matched to a gene: 12. The CDR3 coding sequence is TGTGCCAGCTCACCTGAGGGACAGGGAAAATGGGGTGAGCAGTTCTTC. Protein sequence: CASSPEGQGKWGEQFF.

This clone came up a few times. The V call is TRBV6-5, the J call TRBJ1-1, with TRBD1 matching 8 bases. CDR3 length: 15 amino acids. Germline V lookup: CDR1 MNHEY, CDR2 SVGAGI. V was clipped by 6 bases and J by 1 base; unmatched bases: 7. This CDR3 reads CASSPRTGTNTEAFF. In DNA, the CDR3 is TGTGCCAGCAGCCCTCGGACAGGGACGAACACTGAAGCTTTCTTT.

The genes are TRBV11-3 and TRBJ2-5; 11 bases line up with TRBD1. V lost 2 bases, J lost 0 bases, and 2 bases stayed unmatched. Germline lookup yields CDR1 SGHNT and CDR2 YENEEA. The CDR3 loop spans 16 amino acids. CDR3 sequence reads: CASSLRGQGDQETQYF. DNA of the CDR3: TGTGCCAGCAGCTTAAGGGGACAGGGGGACCAAGAGACCCAGTACTTC.

J is TRBJ2-1 and V is TRBV4-3, with 8 bases lining up with TRBD2. Germline trimming cut 0 bases from V and 13 bases from J; bases unmatched to any gene: 11. The CDR3 extends over 15 amino acids. Germline V gene lookup returns CDR1 LGHNA and CDR2 YSLEER. The CDR3 DNA follows: TGCGCCAGCAGCCAAGACTCGGTCGGAACTAGCGGTCAGTTCTTC. Protein: CASSQDSVGTSGQFF.

The chain is built from TRBV11-2 and TRBJ1-1, with D perhaps matching TRBD1 (5 bases). CDR1 is SGHAT, CDR2 FQNNGV, per germline. The CDR3 covers 15 residues. The V gene lost 3 bases and the J gene lost 0 bases, with 11 bases spanning the gap. This chain's CDR3 is CASSFNAGMNTEAFF. The CDR3 DNA follows: TGTGCCAGCAGCTTTAATGCAGGGATGAACACTGAAGCTTTCTTT.

This clone was counted only a few times. The J gene is TRBJ1-1, the V gene TRBV11-3; a possible D gene is TRBD1 (5 bases). V was pared by 5 bases and J by 0 bases, with 13 bases between. Germline assignment: CDR1 SGHNT and CDR2 YENEEA. The CDR3 covers 15 residues. Written as DNA, the CDR3 is TGTGCCAGCAGCCCAGGCGGGGACCTGAACACTGAAGCTTTCTTT. Encoded protein: CASSPGGDLNTEAFF.

CDR3 DNA: TGTGCCAGCAGTGACAGTACGACCTCTGGAAACACCATATATTTT. This encodes CASSDSTTSGNTIYF. The chain couples TRBV9 to TRBJ1-3; possibly TRBD1 for D (5 bases). Germline-derived CDR1 and CDR2 are SGDLS and YYNGEE. This CDR3 has 15 amino acids. Trimming left V 5 bases short and J 0 bases short, with 12 bases between.

Regarding this clone: The same CDR3 is also encoded by other DNA sequences in this sample. The chain employs TRBV25-1 and TRBJ1-1; D gene uncertain. CDR3 length equals 13 residues. CDR1 and CDR2 (germline): MGHDK, SYGVNS. V lost 5 bases, J lost 5 bases, and 12 bases lay in between. Here the CDR3 DNA reads TGTGCCAGCAGTCTAGGAGTTGGAACTGAAGCTTTCTTT. Its protein is CASSLGVGTEAFF.

V and J are TRBV19 and TRBJ1-1; possibly TRBD1 for D (6 bases). The CDR3 length is 14 residues. Germline CDR1 LNHDA, CDR2 SQIVND (reference sequence). Trimming left V 7 bases short and J 4 bases short, with 16 bases between. CDR3 DNA: TGTGCCAGTACCCCCCAGGGGCTGGGCACTGAAGCTTTCTTT. Its translation: CASTPQGLGTEAFF.

The chain uses TRBV15 and TRBJ2-1; 7 bases line up with TRBD2. V dropped 0 bases and J dropped 7; count of bases not matched to a gene: 9. The CDR3 extends over 16 amino acids. The germline V gene encodes CDR1 LNHNV and CDR2 YYDKDF (reference sequence). CDR3 protein: CATSREIAGVWNEQFF. CDR3 DNA: TGTGCCACCAGCAGAGAGATCGCGGGAGTATGGAATGAGCAGTTCTTC.

This rearrangement joins TRBV25-1 to TRBJ1-1; TRBD1 is a possible D gene (5 bases). CDR1 and CDR2 from the germline V gene are MGHDK and SYGVNS. V was shortened by 7 bases and J by 4 bases, with 7 bases between the two germline ends. The CDR3 extends over 11 amino acids. The CDR3 here is CASKGFTEAFF. The CDR3 DNA reads TGTGCCAGCAAGGGGTTCACTGAAGCTTTCTTT.